The 23 T cell receptor beta chains in this list originate from one sample, sequenced in a study of cytomegalovirus exposure and HLA in healthy donors. Use of 60 Vbeta and 13 Jbeta primers characterized the PCR. The repertoire was sequenced with immunoSEQ multiplex PCR; TCRdb's copy has only in-frame clones and lacks some. The data show around 180,000 clones, around 77% seen once. Material for sequencing was PBMCs. These receptors were obtained from a man aged 60 to 69 in good health and CMV-seronegative.

Regarding this clone: One junction end disagrees with the germline gene, perhaps due to a read error. The chain employs TRBV7-9 and TRBJ2-7, with a tentative D call TRBD1 (6 bases). The CDR3 contains 12 residues. Germline CDR1 and CDR2: SEHNR and FQNEAQ (reference sequence). CDR3 coding DNA: TGTTCCAGCAGCTTAAGCAGGGGCGAGCAGTACTTC. Amino acids: CSSSLSRGEQYF.

This clone came up once. V is TRBV11-2 and J is TRBJ2-7, with 7 positions matching TRBD2. The CDR3 runs 17 residues. V trimming: 1 base; J trimming: 0 bases; junction bases outside the gene matches: 9. Germline-derived CDR1 and CDR2 are SGHAT and FQNNGV. CDR3 protein: CASSLAPGGSLSYEQYF. In DNA form, the CDR3 reads TGTGCCAGCAGCTTAGCCCCGGGAGGCAGCCTCTCCTACGAGCAGTACTTC.

The rearrangement links TRBV9 to TRBJ2-3; 7 positions match TRBD2. V shed 0 bases, J shed 4 bases, and the junction held 5 bases outside the gene matches. The CDR3 is 15 residues long. Per germline, CDR1 SGDLS and CDR2 YYNGEE. CDR3 DNA: TGTGCCAGCAGCGTAGGTGCGGGAGCCGCAGATACGCAGTATTTT. As protein: CASSVGAGAADTQYF.

The chain employs TRBV7-2 and TRBJ1-2; a weak D match, TRBD1 (6 bases). The V end was cut by 5 bases, the J end by 6 bases, with 13 bases between. The CDR3 sequence is 13 residues long. Germline CDR1 is SGHTA and CDR2 is FQGNSA. Here the CDR3 reads CASSPAGANGYTF. The CDR3 nucleotides are TGTGCCAGCAGCCCCGCGGGGGCCAATGGCTACACCTTC.

The chain recombines TRBV28 with TRBJ2-7, with 7 bases that match TRBD1. From germline, CDR1 is MDHEN and CDR2 SYDVKM. The V segment lost 5 bases and the J segment 1 base; nucleotides outside the gene matches: 8. The CDR3 runs 15 residues. CDR3 loop: CASSPHATGSYEQYF. The CDR3 bases are TGTGCCAGCAGTCCTCACGCGACAGGGTCCTACGAGCAGTACTTC.

This chain uses TRBV7-8 with TRBJ1-6; tentative D call: TRBD1 (5 bases). Trimming cost V 3 bases and J 4 bases, with 13 bases left between them. The CDR3 spans 16 residues. Germline V gene data show CDR1 as SGHVS and CDR2 as FQNEAQ. In nucleotides, the CDR3 is TGTGCCAGCAGCTTCCAGGGAATTGTGTATAATTCACCCCTCCACTTT. As protein: CASSFQGIVYNSPLHF.

The J gene is TRBJ2-2, the V gene TRBV10-3, with 9 bases that match TRBD2. J gave up 7 bases and V 2 bases, and 8 bases lay outside the gene matches. The CDR3 spans 16 residues. Germline V lookup: CDR1 ENHRY, CDR2 SYGVKD. DNA of the CDR3: TGTGCCATCAGTGAGGTAGCGGGAGATTTGGGCGGGGAGCTGTTTTTT. Its protein is CAISEVAGDLGGELFF.

The rearrangement links TRBV6-1 to TRBJ2-2; 9 bases align to TRBD1. V was clipped by 5 bases and J by 4 bases; unmatched bases: 2. Germline V lookup: CDR1 MNHNS, CDR2 SASEGT. This CDR3 spans 14 amino acids. The CDR3 protein is CASSRDRVTGELFF. As DNA, the CDR3 is TGTGCCAGCAGTCGGGACAGGGTCACCGGGGAGCTGTTTTTT.

This chain uses TRBV2 with TRBJ2-2, with D maybe TRBD1 (6 bases). Germline CDR1 is SNHLY and CDR2 is FYNNEI. Between the trimmed V and J ends, which lost 5 bases and 2 bases, there was a span of 9 bases. The CDR3 contains 14 residues. The CDR3, as DNA: TGTGCCAGCAGTCGGACAGTTAACACCGGGGAGCTGTTTTTT. Its translation is CASSRTVNTGELFF.

J is TRBJ2-2 and V is TRBV11-2, with 7 bases identical to TRBD2. Germline V gene lookup returns CDR1 SGHAT and CDR2 FQNNGV. Germline trimming cut 5 bases from V and 5 bases from J; bases unmatched to any gene: 5. The CDR3 consists of 14 residues. Written as DNA, the CDR3 is TGTGCCAGCAGCCGGTGGGGGGGGACCGGGGAGCTGTTTTTT. Its translation is CASSRWGGTGELFF.

This chain links TRBV5-1 with TRBJ1-1, with 7 positions matching TRBD1. CDR3 length equals 14 residues. In germline, CDR1 is SGHRS, CDR2 YFSETQ. The ends lost 4 bases at V and 4 bases at J; junction bases unmatched: 7. The CDR3 region is CASSTTGRLTEAFF. CDR3 sequence (DNA): TGCGCCAGCAGCACGACAGGGCGTCTCACTGAAGCTTTCTTT.

The chain carries TRBV5-1 and TRBJ1-1; the match to TRBD1 covers 8 bases. Germline CDR1 and CDR2: SGHRS and YFSETQ. This CDR3 spans 15 amino acids. With V trimmed by 4 bases and J by 4 bases, 9 bases remained unmatched. The CDR3 region has the DNA TGCGCCAGCAGCCCGCGACAGGGGATTGGCACTGAAGCTTTCTTT. Amino acid sequence: CASSPRQGIGTEAFF.

V and J are TRBV27 and TRBJ2-7; D is possibly TRBD2 (5 bases). This CDR3 is built from 13 residues. Trimming removed 3 bases from V and 3 bases from J, with 9 bases in between. CDR1 is MNHEY and CDR2 is SMNVEV in the germline V gene (reference sequence). The CDR3 coding sequence is TGTGCCAGCAGTTTCGGGGTTAGCTACGAGCAGTACTTC. Translation gives CASSFGVSYEQYF.

V gene TRBV5-4 combines with J gene TRBJ2-3; possible D gene TRBD1, 5 bases. CDR3 length: 15 residues. Trimming stripped 2 bases from V and 0 bases from J, with 10 bases between. The V gene's germline CDR1 is SGHNT and CDR2 YYREEE (reference sequence). CDR3 bases: TGTGCCAGCAGCTTAGGGGCTGGAAGCACAGATACGCAGTATTTT. Translating gives CASSLGAGSTDTQYF.

The chain has TRBV10-3 and TRBJ1-1; D is possibly TRBD1 (6 bases). Looked up from germline, CDR1 is ENHRY and CDR2 is SYGVKD. The CDR3 spans 15 residues. V was shortened by 2 bases and J by 3 bases, with 13 bases between the two germline ends. CDR3 region: CAISEPPYRDTEAFF. CDR3 DNA sequence: TGTGCCATCAGTGAGCCGCCCTACAGGGACACTGAAGCTTTCTTT.

V usage is TRBV21-1 and J usage is TRBJ2-1; the D call TRBD1 from the table was never checked on the DNA. TRBV21-1 constitutes a pseudogene. This CDR3 is 18 amino acids long. CDR3 DNA: TGTGCCAGCAGCTTTCGTCCCGGGACAGGCCCTGTCTACAATGAGCAGTTCTTC. Translating it yields CASSFRPGTGPVYNEQFF.

The table lists this clone with a few counts. The V and J genes are TRBV29-1 and TRBJ1-1; 9 nucleotides agree with TRBD1. Germline V CDR1 and CDR2: SQVTM, ANQGSEA. With V trimmed by 7 bases and J by 1 base, 4 bases remained unmatched. This CDR3 region has 13 residues. This CDR3 reads CSAPGQGNTEAFF. CDR3 nucleotide sequence: TGCAGCGCCCCGGGACAGGGGAACACTGAAGCTTTCTTT.

A few counts support this clone. The chain carries TRBV27 and TRBJ2-7, with D uncertain. The CDR3 length is 14 residues. V gave up 7 bases and J gave up 3 bases, with 16 bases separating them. CDR1 and CDR2 (germline): MNHEY, SMNVEV (reference sequence). The CDR3 region has the DNA TGTGCCAGCACCCCAGTTGGGCACCACTACGAGCAGTACTTC. It translates to CASTPVGHHYEQYF.

The chain links TRBV9 to TRBJ1-3, with unresolved D. V gave up 3 bases and J gave up 4 bases, with 11 bases separating them. Germline loops: CDR1 SGDLS, CDR2 YYNGEE. The CDR3 contains 14 residues. The CDR3 spells CASSGGVYGNTIYF. CDR3 DNA sequence: TGTGCCAGCAGCGGCGGGGTATACGGAAACACCATATATTTT.

This rearrangement joins TRBV5-4 to TRBJ2-7; 10 positions match TRBD2. After removal of 0 bases from V and 4 bases from J, the junction contained 13 bases not matched to a gene. The CDR3 is 18 amino acids. CDR1 and CDR2 (germline): SGHNT, YYREEE (reference sequence). The chain's CDR3 is CASSLAGLAGESAYEQYF. The CDR3 DNA reads as TGTGCCAGCAGCTTGGCCGGGCTAGCGGGAGAGAGTGCGTACGAGCAGTACTTC.

The genes are TRBV29-1 and TRBJ2-5, with D perhaps matching TRBD2 (6 bases). The germline V and J ends were trimmed by 6 bases and 7 bases, with 21 bases remaining between them. The V gene's germline CDR1 is SQVTM and CDR2 ANQGSEA. The CDR3 sequence is 14 residues long. CDR3 in DNA: TGCAGCGTCAAACCGGGAGCTCCTACAGGGACCCAGTACTTC. Protein product: CSVKPGAPTGTQYF. Combining the CDR3 with reference TRBV29-1 and TRBJ2-5 gives the whole variable domain SAVISQKPSRDICQRGTSLTIQCQVDSQVTMMFWYRQQPGQSLTLIATANQGSEATYESGFVIDKFPISRPNLTFSTLTVSNMSPEDSSIYLCSVKPGAPTGTQYFGPGTRLLVL.

The chain carries TRBV11-2 and TRBJ2-7; tentatively, D is TRBD2 (6 bases). There are 15 residues in the CDR3. With 0 bases removed from V and 5 bases from J, the gap between germline ends came to 14 bases. The germline V gene has CDR1 SGHAT and CDR2 FQNNGV. This CDR3 is CASSLEGGNIHEQYF. The CDR3 DNA is TGTGCCAGCAGCTTAGAGGGCGGGAACATCCACGAGCAGTACTTC. The entire variable domain, with the rest obtained from reference TRBV11-2 and TRBJ2-7, is as follows: EAGVAQSPRYKIIEKRQSVAFWCNPISGHATLYWYQQILGQGPKLLIQFQNNGVVDDSQLPKDRFSAERLKGVDSTLKIQPAKLEDSAVYLCASSLEGGNIHEQYFGPGTRLTVT.

The V call is TRBV7-3, the J call TRBJ2-3; TRBD2 matches at 16 bases. The V segment lost 3 bases and the J segment 4 bases; nucleotides outside the gene matches: 16. This CDR3 region has 21 residues. The germline CDR1 and CDR2 sequences are SGHTA and FQGTGA. This CDR3 reads CASSFPPGLAGGVLSPDTQYF. The CDR3 DNA reads TGTGCCAGCAGCTTCCCGCCGGGACTAGCGGGGGGGGTACTCAGTCCAGATACGCAGTATTTT.